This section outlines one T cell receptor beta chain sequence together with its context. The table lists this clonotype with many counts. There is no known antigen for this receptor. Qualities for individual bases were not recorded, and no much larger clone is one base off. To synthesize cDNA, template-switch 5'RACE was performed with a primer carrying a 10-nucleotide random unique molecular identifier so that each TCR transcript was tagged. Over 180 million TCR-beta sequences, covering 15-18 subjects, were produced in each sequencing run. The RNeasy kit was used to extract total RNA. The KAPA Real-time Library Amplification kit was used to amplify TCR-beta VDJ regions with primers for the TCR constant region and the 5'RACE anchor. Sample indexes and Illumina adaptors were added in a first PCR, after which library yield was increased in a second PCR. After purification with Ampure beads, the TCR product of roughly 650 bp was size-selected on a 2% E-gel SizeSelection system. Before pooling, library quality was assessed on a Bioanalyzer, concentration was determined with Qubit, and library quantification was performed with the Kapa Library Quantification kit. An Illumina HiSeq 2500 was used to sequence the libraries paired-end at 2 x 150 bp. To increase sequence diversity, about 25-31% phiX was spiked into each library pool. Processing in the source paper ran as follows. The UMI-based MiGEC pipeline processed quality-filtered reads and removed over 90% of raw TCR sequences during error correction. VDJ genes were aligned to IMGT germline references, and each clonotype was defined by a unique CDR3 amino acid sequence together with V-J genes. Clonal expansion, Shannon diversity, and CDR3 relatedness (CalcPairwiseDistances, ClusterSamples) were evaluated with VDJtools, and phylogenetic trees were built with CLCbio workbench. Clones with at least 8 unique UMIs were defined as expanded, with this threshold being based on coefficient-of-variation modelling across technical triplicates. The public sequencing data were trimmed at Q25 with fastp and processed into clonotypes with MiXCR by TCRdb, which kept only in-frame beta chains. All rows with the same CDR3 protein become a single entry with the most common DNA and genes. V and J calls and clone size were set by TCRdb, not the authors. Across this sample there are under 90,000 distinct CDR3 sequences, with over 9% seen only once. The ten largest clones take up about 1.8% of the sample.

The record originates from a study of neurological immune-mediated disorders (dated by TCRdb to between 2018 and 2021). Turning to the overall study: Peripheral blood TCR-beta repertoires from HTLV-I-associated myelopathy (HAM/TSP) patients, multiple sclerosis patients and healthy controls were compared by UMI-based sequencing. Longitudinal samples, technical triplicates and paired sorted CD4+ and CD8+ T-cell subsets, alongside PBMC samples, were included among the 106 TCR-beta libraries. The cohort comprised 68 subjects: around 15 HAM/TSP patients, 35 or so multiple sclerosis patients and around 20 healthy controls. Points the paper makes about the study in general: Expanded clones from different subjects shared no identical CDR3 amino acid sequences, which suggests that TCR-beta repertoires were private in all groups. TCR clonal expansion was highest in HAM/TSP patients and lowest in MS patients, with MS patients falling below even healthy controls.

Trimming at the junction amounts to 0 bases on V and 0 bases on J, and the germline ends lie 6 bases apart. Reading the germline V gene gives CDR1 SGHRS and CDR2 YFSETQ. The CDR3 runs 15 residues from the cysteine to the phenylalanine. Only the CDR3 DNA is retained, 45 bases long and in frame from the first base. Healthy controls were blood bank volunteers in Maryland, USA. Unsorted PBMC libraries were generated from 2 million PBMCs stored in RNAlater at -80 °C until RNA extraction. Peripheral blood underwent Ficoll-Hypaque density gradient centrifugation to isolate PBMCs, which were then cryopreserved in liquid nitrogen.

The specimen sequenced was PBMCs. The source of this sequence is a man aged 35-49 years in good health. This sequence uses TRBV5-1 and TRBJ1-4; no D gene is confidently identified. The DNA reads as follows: TGCGCCAGCAGCTTGGACTCTGCAACTAATGAAAAACTGTTTTTT. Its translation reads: CASSLDSATNEKLFF.